The rows below give T cell receptor beta chains drawn from one sample of a study of T cell repertoires in aging, cancer and after chemotherapy. One entry per CDR3 protein, called by TCRdb with MiXCR from the multiplex PCR reads. The sample holds about 1,300 distinct CDR3 sequences, around 21% seen once. Material: blood. The origin of the receptors is a human donor with a solid tumor. Each CDR3 is given with its conserved first and last residue. D genes are given only for firm matches. Rows may omit the clone size; those that give it use once, few, many or a size class.

j_call clone_size d_call v_call cdr3_nt cdr3_aa
TRBJ1-1 medium-sized - TRBV4-3 TGCGCCAGCAGCCAGAGGGGGACGAACACTGAAGCTTTCTTT CASSQRGTNTEAFF
TRBJ2-3 once - TRBV4-3 TGCGCCAGCAGCCGAGCAGGGTACCCGGGCACAGATACGCAGTATTTT CASSRAGYPGTDTQYF
TRBJ1-4 - TRBD1 TRBV20-1 TGCAGTGCTCCACCGAGCCAGGGGGCAACTAATGAAAAACTGTTTTTT CSAPPSQGATNEKLFF
TRBJ2-2 medium-sized - TRBV18 TGTGCCAGCTCAGAACACCCCAGGGGAGGGACCGGGGAGCTGTTTTTT CASSEHPRGGTGELFF
TRBJ2-7 medium-sized TRBD1 TRBV6-5 TGTGCCAGCAGTTATGCACCCAACAGGGGGAGCTACGAGCAGTACTTC CASSYAPNRGSYEQYF
TRBJ2-1 medium-sized - TRBV4-2 TGTGCCAGCAGCCAAGACTGGCAGGGAAGAAATGAGCAGTTCTTC CASSQDWQGRNEQFF
TRBJ2-5 - - TRBV4-3 TGCGCCAGCAGCCAAGCGGGAGCCGACCGGGAGACCCAGTACTTC CASSQAGADRETQYF
TRBJ1-2 medium-sized TRBD1 TRBV12-3/TRBV12-4 TGTGCCAGCAGTCTAACAGGGGCACTCTATGGCTACACCTTC CASSLTGALYGYTF
TRBJ1-5 - - TRBV6-2/TRBV6-3 TGTGCCAGCAGAGCCCTCTGGGGCGCCTATAGCAATCAGCCCCAGCATTTT CASRALWGAYSNQPQHF
TRBJ2-1 few - TRBV12-3/TRBV12-4 TGTGCCAGCAGTCCCAGTATGGGGCTAAATGAGCAGTTCTTC CASSPSMGLNEQFF
TRBJ2-1 - TRBD1 TRBV12-3/TRBV12-4 TGTGCCAGCAGTTTATTGGACAGGGGATACAATGAGCAGTTCTTC CASSLLDRGYNEQFF
TRBJ2-5 medium-sized TRBD2 TRBV18 TGTGCCAGCTCACCCCGTGGGACTAGCGGGGGAGGCGAGACCCAGTACTTC CASSPRGTSGGGETQYF
TRBJ2-7 few - TRBV7-9 TGTGCCAGCAGCCACACCCCCCGAACTCACGAGCAGTACTTC CASSHTPRTHEQYF
TRBJ2-1 - - TRBV14 TGTGCCAGCAGCCAAGACGGTTACAATGAGCAGTTCTTC CASSQDGYNEQFF